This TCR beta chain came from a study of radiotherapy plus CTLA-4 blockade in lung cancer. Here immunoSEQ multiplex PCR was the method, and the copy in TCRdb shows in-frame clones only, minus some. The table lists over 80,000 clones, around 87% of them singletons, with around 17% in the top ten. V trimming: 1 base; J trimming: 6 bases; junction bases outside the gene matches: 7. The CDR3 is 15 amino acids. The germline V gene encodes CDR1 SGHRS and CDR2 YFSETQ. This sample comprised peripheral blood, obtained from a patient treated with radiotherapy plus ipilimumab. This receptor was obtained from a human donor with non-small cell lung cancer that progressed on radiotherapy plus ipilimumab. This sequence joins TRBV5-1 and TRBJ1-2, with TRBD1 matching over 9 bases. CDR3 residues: CASSLTGGGYNGYTF. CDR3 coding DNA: TGCGCCAGCAGCTTGACAGGGGGCGGCTACAATGGCTACACCTTC.